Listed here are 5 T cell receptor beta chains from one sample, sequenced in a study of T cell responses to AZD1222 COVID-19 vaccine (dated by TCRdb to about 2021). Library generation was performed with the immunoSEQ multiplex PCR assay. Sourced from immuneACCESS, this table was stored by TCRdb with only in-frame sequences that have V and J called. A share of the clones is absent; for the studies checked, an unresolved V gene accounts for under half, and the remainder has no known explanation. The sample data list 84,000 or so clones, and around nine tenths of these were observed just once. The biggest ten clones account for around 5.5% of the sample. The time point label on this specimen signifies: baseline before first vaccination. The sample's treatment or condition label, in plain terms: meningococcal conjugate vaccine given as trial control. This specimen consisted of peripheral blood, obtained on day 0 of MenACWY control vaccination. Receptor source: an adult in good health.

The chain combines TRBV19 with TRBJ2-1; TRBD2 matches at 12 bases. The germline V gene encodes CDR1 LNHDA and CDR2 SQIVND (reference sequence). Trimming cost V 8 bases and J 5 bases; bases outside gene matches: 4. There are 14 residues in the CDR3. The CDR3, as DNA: TGTGCCAGTGAGACTAGCGGGAGCAACAATGAGCAGTTCTTC. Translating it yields CASETSGSNNEQFF.

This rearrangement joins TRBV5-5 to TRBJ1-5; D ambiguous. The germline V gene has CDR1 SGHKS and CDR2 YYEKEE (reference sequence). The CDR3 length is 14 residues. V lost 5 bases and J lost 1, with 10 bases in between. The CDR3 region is CASRKGSSNQPQHF. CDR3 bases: TGTGCCAGCAGAAAGGGAAGCAGCAATCAGCCCCAGCATTTT.

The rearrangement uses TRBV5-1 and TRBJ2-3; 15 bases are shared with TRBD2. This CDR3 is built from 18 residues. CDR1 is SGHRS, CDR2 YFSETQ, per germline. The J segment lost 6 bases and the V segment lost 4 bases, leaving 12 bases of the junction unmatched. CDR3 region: CASSPTRTSGRAGDTQYF. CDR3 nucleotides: TGCGCCAGCAGCCCGACCCGGACTAGCGGGAGGGCCGGGGATACGCAGTATTTT.

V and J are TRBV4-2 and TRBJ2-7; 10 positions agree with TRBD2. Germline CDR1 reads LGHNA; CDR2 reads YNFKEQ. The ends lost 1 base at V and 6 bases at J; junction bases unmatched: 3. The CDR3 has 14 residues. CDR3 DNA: TGTGCCAGCAGCCAAGTCCTAGCGGGAGCCGAGCAGTACTTC. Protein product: CASSQVLAGAEQYF.

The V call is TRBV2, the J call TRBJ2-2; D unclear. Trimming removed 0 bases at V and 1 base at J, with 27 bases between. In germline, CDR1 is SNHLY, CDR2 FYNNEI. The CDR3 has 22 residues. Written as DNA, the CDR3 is TGTGCCAGCAGTGAAGCGTTACGGAGAAGTGGGTTTAACCGTGTGAACACCGGGGAGCTGTTTTTT. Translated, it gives CASSEALRRSGFNRVNTGELFF.